A single TCR beta chain is shown here with its context. This record belongs to a study of blood T cell repertoires in COVID-19. Germline values: CDR1 KGHSH, CDR2 LQKENI. This CDR3 comprises 12 residues. V was pared by 6 bases and J by 3 bases, with 9 bases between. The protocol was immunoSEQ multiplex PCR, while the TCRdb copy is restricted to in-frame clones and leaves out a portion. This table has about 200,000 clones, roughly 82% appearing once. The receptor's source is a human donor in a cohort sampled during active COVID-19. Specimen: peripheral blood. The chain has TRBV18 and TRBJ2-7; D is uncertain. CDR3 sequence (DNA): TGTGCCAGCTCCTCGGTGAACTACGAGCAGTACTTC. Translated, it gives CASSSVNYEQYF.